These 15 T cell receptor beta chains were sequenced from one sample in a study of spatial heterogeneity in lung cancer. TCRdb reprocessed the 5' RACE reads with MiXCR, giving one entry per CDR3 protein. The data show 9,500 to 15,000 distinct CDR3 sequences, roughly an eighth seen once. Sample time point: sample taken at primary tumor resection. Extraction of whole RNA from tumor, nontumor lung or frozen PBMC preceded unsorted sequencing. This material consisted of PBMCs, taken at surgery. The receptor set was obtained from a female donor with early-stage non-small cell lung cancer.

This clonotype appeared many times. V usage is TRBV30 and J usage is TRBJ2-3, with 12 bases matching TRBD2. Germline loops: CDR1 GTSNPN, CDR2 SVGIG (reference sequence). J was trimmed by 5 bases and V by 2 bases; bases with no gene match: 5. This CDR3 has 15 residues. The CDR3: CAWSLTSGRKDTQYF. The CDR3 bases are TGTGCCTGGAGTCTGACTAGCGGGAGAAAAGATACGCAGTATTTT. The whole variable domain, filled in from reference TRBV30 and TRBJ2-3, reads SQTIHQWPATLVQPVGSPLSLECTVEGTSNPNLYWYRQAAGRGLQLLFYSVGIGQISSEVPQNLSASRPQDRQFILSSKKLLLSDSGFYLCAWSLTSGRKDTQYFGPGTRLTVL.

This clonotype is medium-sized in the sample. The genes are TRBV20-1 and TRBJ2-7; 11 nucleotides align to TRBD2. The CDR3 consists of 14 residues. Germline values: CDR1 DFQATT, CDR2 SNEGSKA (reference sequence). Trimming took 4 bases from V and 3 from J; bases not matched to a gene: 5. CDR3 protein: CSATPSGRNYEQYF. The CDR3 DNA is TGCAGTGCTACTCCTAGCGGGAGGAACTACGAGCAGTACTTC.

This clonotype is deemed medium-sized. The gene calls are TRBV7-2 and TRBJ2-1, with TRBD2 matching over 7 bases. V shed 0 bases, J shed 8 bases, and the junction held 4 bases outside the gene matches. Germline loops: CDR1 SGHTA, CDR2 FQGNSA. The CDR3 is made up of 14 amino acids. CDR3 sequence (DNA): TGTGCCAGCAGCTTAGCCTCGGGGAGGGATGAGCAGTTCTTC. The encoded protein is CASSLASGRDEQFF.

By share, this clonotype counts as medium-sized. This rearrangement joins TRBV5-1 to TRBJ2-2; 8 positions agree with TRBD1. The CDR3 consists of 15 residues. V shed 5 bases, J shed 4 bases, and the junction held 7 bases outside the gene matches. From germline, CDR1 is SGHRS and CDR2 YFSETQ. DNA for the CDR3: TGCGCCAGCAGGATGACAGGGGTGGTCACCGGGGAGCTGTTTTTT. It specifies CASRMTGVVTGELFF.

In its sample, this clonotype is medium-sized. The CDR3 loop reads CASSQESSMDIQYF. The CDR3 DNA is TGTGCCAGCAGCCAAGAATCCAGTATGGACATTCAGTACTTC. J is TRBJ2-4 and V is TRBV4-2, with D unclear. Trimming took 0 bases from V and 8 from J, leaving 11 bases between them. The CDR3 covers 14 residues. The germline V gene has CDR1 LGHNA and CDR2 YNFKEQ.

In its sample, this clonotype ranks as medium-sized (0.01 to 0.1%). This sequence joins TRBV6-2 or TRBV6-3 and TRBJ1-1; D ambiguous. Germline V gene sequence: CDR1 MNHEY, CDR2 SVGEGT. This CDR3 is 14 amino acids long. Trimming took 7 bases from V and 5 from J, leaving 17 bases between them. This chain's CDR3 is CASTPQIGSTEAFF. CDR3 nucleotides: TGTGCCAGCACCCCCCAGATTGGCAGTACTGAAGCTTTCTTT.

This clonotype has a count of ten or more. The chain has TRBV10-2 and TRBJ1-1; maybe TRBD1 (5 bases). The CDR3 spans 11 residues. Germline V gives CDR1 WSHSY, CDR2 SAAADI. V gave up 5 bases and J gave up 11 bases, with 12 bases separating them. The chain's CDR3 is CASSNRGYAFF. CDR3 in DNA: TGCGCCAGCAGTAATAGGGGTTACGCTTTCTTT.

This clonotype has at least ten counts. J is TRBJ1-5 and V is TRBV15; no firm D call. The CDR3 covers 14 residues. Germline-derived CDR1 and CDR2 are LNHNV and YYDKDF (reference sequence). Trimming stripped 6 bases from V and 1 base from J, with 10 bases between. CDR3 nucleotides: TGTGCCACCAGGCGCGACGGGAGCAATCAGCCCCAGCATTTT. Its translation: CATRRDGSNQPQHF.

The chain is built from TRBV14 and TRBJ2-5; TRBD2 aligns across 7 bases. The germline V gene has CDR1 SGHDN and CDR2 FVKESK. The CDR3 covers 15 residues. V was pared by 3 bases and J by 1 base, with 5 bases of the junction left unmatched. CDR3 coding DNA: TGTGCCAGCAGCCAGGGCGGGGGATTCCAAGAGACCCAGTACTTC. As protein: CASSQGGGFQETQYF.

This clonotype was counted ten times or more. This chain uses TRBV2 with TRBJ2-2; D gene unclear. Per germline, CDR1 SNHLY and CDR2 FYNNEI. Between the trimmed V and J ends, which lost 4 bases and 0 bases, there was a span of 9 bases. The CDR3 extends over 15 amino acids. Here the CDR3 DNA reads TGTGCCAGCAGTGCGTATACCGCGAACACCGGGGAGCTGTTTTTT. Amino acids: CASSAYTANTGELFF.

CDR3 bases: TGCGCCAGCAGCGAGAGACAGGCAACTAATGAAAAACTGTTTTTT. This encodes CASSERQATNEKLFF. The chain links TRBV4-1 to TRBJ1-4; D is possibly TRBD1 (6 bases). Germline V gene lookup returns CDR1 MGHRA and CDR2 YSYEKL. The CDR3 extends over 15 amino acids. V was shortened by 5 bases and J by 0 bases, with 10 bases between the two germline ends.

By share, this clonotype ranks as medium-sized. The chain's CDR3 is CASSQLGTVNTEAFF. CDR3 nucleotide sequence: TGTGCCAGCAGCCAACTTGGGACAGTGAACACTGAAGCTTTCTTT. The chain joins TRBV3-1 to TRBJ1-1; 7 bases fit TRBD1. Losses at the gene ends were 2 bases for V and 0 bases for J; bases not matched to a gene: 3. Germline V gene data show CDR1 as LGHDT and CDR2 as YNNKEL (reference sequence). The CDR3 is 15 amino acids.

This clonotype is medium-sized in the sample. This chain joins TRBV2 and TRBJ2-1; D unclear. V was shortened by 7 bases and J by 9 bases, with 22 bases between the two germline ends. The CDR3 covers 15 residues. The germline gives CDR1 SNHLY, CDR2 FYNNEI. CDR3 DNA sequence: TGTGCCAGCAAGCTAGGAATCCCCATAGGTGGTGAGCAGTTCTTC. Encoded protein: CASKLGIPIGGEQFF.

This clonotype was observed many times. The chain uses TRBV10-2 and TRBJ1-4, with D unresolved. Per the germline V gene, CDR1 is WSHSY and CDR2 is SAAADI. The CDR3 sequence is 13 residues long. V was clipped by 4 bases and J by 3 bases, with 6 bases between them. CDR3 nucleotides: TGCGCCAGCAGTGGGAACTCTAATGAAAAACTGTTTTTT. Its protein product is CASSGNSNEKLFF.

This clonotype was picked up many times. J is TRBJ1-6 and V is TRBV6-5; no clear D. V gave up 6 bases and J gave up 9 bases, with 9 bases separating them. Germline CDR1 and CDR2: MNHEY and SVGAGI. The CDR3 covers 12 residues. The CDR3 DNA reads TGTGCCAGCAGGGGCTGGAGTTCACCCCTCCACTTT. As protein: CASRGWSSPLHF.